This section outlines one T cell receptor (beta chain) sequence together with its context. This specimen comes from a study of blood T cell repertoires in COVID-19. Study background: The study drew acute and convalescent COVID-19 samples from the United States, Italy and Spain. The cDNA or gDNA used as material had been derived from T cells, B-cell-depleted T cells, or PBMCs.

Per the study methods: Reference gene primer amplification yielded estimated nucleated cell counts. Profiled with immunoSEQ multiplex PCR; TCRdb holds only in-frame clones, not every one. V, J and clone size reflect that table, while D and trimming were determined from the DNA. The data hold approximately 97,000 clones, with 75% to 90% observed a single time. Germline CDR1 LGHDT, CDR2 YNNKEL (reference sequence). This CDR3 has 13 amino acids. With 8 bases removed from V and 8 bases from J, the gap between germline ends came to 18 bases. The source material was peripheral blood. The sequence came from a human donor in a cohort sampled during active COVID-19. The chain recombines TRBV3-1 (or the pseudogene TRBV3-2) with TRBJ1-2; D remains ambiguous. The CDR3 bases are TGTGCCAGCGCACGCGGGGTCTCTGGGGGCTACACCTTC. It codes for CASARGVSGGYTF.